The rows below give T cell receptor beta chains drawn from one sample of a study of human T cells and chemical hapten exposure. TCRdb reprocessed the RACE reads with MiXCR, giving one entry per CDR3 protein. The sample carries approximately 71,000 distinct CDR3 sequences, around 10% recorded once. The material was whole blood, obtained in connection with sensitization to the hapten diphenylcyclopropenone (DPC). These TCRs come from a woman aged 45-65 years with alopecia areata. Some clones in this sample may be carry-over from other donors' samples. Each CDR3 is given with its conserved first and last residue. A D gene is named only where the DNA matches it firmly. Size is omitted from some rows. Given values are once, few, many or a class for expanded clones.

>few|TRBJ2-5|TRBD2|TRBV5-4
CASSQAGLGQETQYF
TGTGCCAGCAGCCAGGCGGGACTAGGCCAAGAGACCCAGTACTTC
>few|TRBJ2-7|NA|TRBV6-1
CATLDRYYEQYF
TGTGCCACGCTCGACAGATACTACGAGCAGTACTTC
>few|TRBJ2-4|NA|TRBV28
CASNPRGRQLAKNIQYF
TGTGCCAGCAACCCTCGGGGCAGGCAGCTAGCCAAAAACATTCAGTACTTC
>NA|TRBJ2-5|NA|TRBV28
CASSPIRGLPAGETQYF
TGTGCCAGCAGTCCTATACGTGGTCTCCCGGCAGGAGAGACCCAGTACTTC
>few|TRBJ2-7|NA|TRBV6-5
CASRGHIPGEQYF
TGTGCCAGCAGGGGACACATCCCGGGGGAGCAGTACTTC
>NA|TRBJ1-2|NA|TRBV5-6
CASLTDIAGGYTF
TGTGCCAGCCTGACAGACATCGCAGGCGGCTACACCTTC
>few|TRBJ2-7|NA|TRBV3-1
CASSQDRGVYEQYF
TGTGCCAGCAGCCAAGATCGCGGAGTCTACGAGCAGTACTTC
>many|TRBJ1-3|NA|TRBV4-3
CASSQDAPAGNTIYF
TGCGCCAGCAGCCAAGATGCGCCAGCTGGAAACACCATATATTTT
>many|TRBJ2-7|TRBD2|TRBV5-1
CASSETSGVYEQYF
TGCGCCAGCAGCGAGACTAGCGGGGTCTACGAGCAGTACTTC
>many|TRBJ2-3|NA|TRBV7-2
CASSLVGPDTQYF
TGTGCCAGCAGCTTAGTGGGCCCAGATACGCAGTATTTT
>many|TRBJ1-2|NA|TRBV3-1
CASSQEGRVNYGYTF
TGTGCCAGCAGCCAAGAGGGCAGGGTGAACTATGGCTACACCTTC
>few|TRBJ2-2|TRBD1|TRBV6-5
CASSYSTGRSGELFF
TGTGCCAGCAGTTACTCGACAGGGCGAAGCGGGGAGCTGTTTTTT
>many|TRBJ1-1|NA|TRBV6-2/TRBV6-3
CASRYRSHTEAFF
TGTGCCAGCAGGTATCGGAGCCACACTGAAGCTTTCTTT
>NA|TRBJ1-2|NA|TRBV28
CASSTGTRGYTF
TGTGCCAGCAGTACGGGGACGAGGGGCTACACCTTC
>many|TRBJ1-4|TRBD1|TRBV20-1
CSAVPGQMTEKLFF
TGCAGTGCGGTCCCGGGACAGATGACTGAAAAACTGTTTTTT
>NA|TRBJ2-3|TRBD2|TRBV3-1
CASSQDLAGITDTQYF
TGTGCCAGCAGCCAAGATCTAGCGGGGATCACAGATACGCAGTATTTT
>many|TRBJ2-7|TRBD2|TRBV12-3/TRBV12-4
CASSPSGGSYEQYF
TGTGCCAGCAGTCCCTCCGGGGGGTCCTACGAGCAGTACTTC
>many|TRBJ1-3|NA|TRBV4-1
CASSQVRDSGNTIYF
TGCGCCAGCAGCCAAGTCCGGGACTCTGGAAACACCATATATTTT
>few|TRBJ1-1|NA|TRBV18
CASSMGGNTEAFF
TGTGCCAGCTCAATGGGGGGGAACACTGAAGCTTTCTTT
>few|TRBJ2-7|NA|TRBV6-6
CATSTTTGPAYEQYF
TGTGCCACGTCGACCACGACGGGACCCGCCTACGAGCAGTACTTC
>NA|TRBJ2-1|TRBD1|TRBV4-2
CASSFYGTGTSYNEQFF
TGTGCCAGCAGCTTTTACGGGACAGGGACCTCCTACAATGAGCAGTTCTTC
>many|TRBJ2-1|NA|TRBV7-9
CASSGGEQFF
TGTGCCAGCAGCGGGGGTGAGCAGTTCTTC
>many|TRBJ2-3|NA|TRBV29-1
CSVSSGQSDTQYF
TGCAGTGTTTCTAGCGGACAGTCAGATACGCAGTATTTT
>few|TRBJ2-2|NA|TRBV21-1
CASVKAVYVGVTVTGELFF
TGTGCCAGCGTGAAGGCGGTCTATGTGGGCGTGACAGTCACCGGGGAGCTGTTTTTT
>few|TRBJ1-1|NA|TRBV3-1
CASSHSTQGNTEAFF
TGTGCCAGCAGCCATTCGACACAGGGTAACACTGAAGCTTTCTTT
>many|TRBJ2-3|TRBD2|TRBV5-4
CASSLWTSGSTDTQYF
TGTGCCAGCAGCTTGTGGACTAGCGGGAGCACAGATACGCAGTATTTT
>many|TRBJ1-1|TRBD1|TRBV2
CASSTTGEEWNTEAFF
TGTGCCAGCAGTACGACAGGGGAAGAGTGGAACACTGAAGCTTTCTTT
>few|TRBJ1-1|NA|TRBV2
CASSEGGANTEAFF
TGTGCCAGCAGTGAAGGGGGGGCGAACACTGAAGCTTTCTTT
>few|TRBJ1-5|NA|TRBV5-5
CASSFWGFGQPQHF
TGTGCCAGCAGCTTCTGGGGTTTCGGTCAGCCCCAGCATTTT
>many|TRBJ2-3|NA|TRBV6-5
CASSYSFRVGTDTQYF
TGTGCCAGCAGTTACTCGTTTCGGGTGGGGACAGATACGCAGTATTTT
>NA|TRBJ1-1|TRBD1|TRBV7-9
CASSNRGFTEAFF
TGTGCCAGCAGCAACAGGGGTTTCACTGAAGCTTTCTTT
>NA|TRBJ2-2|NA|TRBV12-3/TRBV12-4
CASSLDLSGELFF
TGTGCCAGCAGTTTGGACCTCAGCGGGGAGCTGTTTTTT
>many|TRBJ2-2|TRBD1|TRBV5-1
CASSYRTGNTGELFF
TGCGCCAGCAGCTACCGGACAGGGAACACCGGGGAGCTGTTTTTT
>few|TRBJ2-2|NA|TRBV29-1
CSVELGRTGELFF
TGCAGCGTTGAATTGGGGCGCACCGGGGAGCTGTTTTTT
>many|TRBJ1-1|NA|TRBV7-2
CASSFTVGVMNTEAFF
TGTGCCAGCAGCTTCACTGTTGGCGTTATGAACACTGAAGCTTTCTTT
>few|TRBJ2-1|NA|TRBV5-4
CASSFRSGGHLNEQFF
TGTGCCAGCAGCTTCCGGTCCGGGGGGCATCTCAATGAGCAGTTCTTC
>many|TRBJ1-5|NA|TRBV12-3/TRBV12-4
CASSKRPSFNQPQHF
TGTGCCAGCAGTAAACGTCCTTCCTTTAATCAGCCCCAGCATTTT
>many|TRBJ2-7|NA|TRBV2
CASSDTLSPEQYF
TGTGCCAGCAGTGACACCCTTTCCCCCGAGCAGTACTTC
>many|TRBJ2-7|TRBD1|TRBV28
CASSPPGQHYEQYF
TGTGCCAGCAGTCCCCCGGGACAGCACTACGAGCAGTACTTC
>many|TRBJ1-1|NA|TRBV5-1
CASSLVGDDTEAFF
TGCGCCAGCAGCTTGGTGGGGGACGACACTGAAGCTTTCTTT
>many|TRBJ2-7|NA|TRBV6-5
CASSYSGRKIYEQYF
TGTGCCAGCAGTTACAGTGGCCGAAAAATCTACGAGCAGTACTTC
>few|TRBJ2-7|TRBD2|TRBV28
CASSLSGLAGGPWDPYEQYF
TGTGCCAGCAGTTTAAGTGGGCTAGCGGGAGGGCCGTGGGATCCCTACGAGCAGTACTTC
>few|TRBJ2-2|NA|TRBV6-5
CASSYSPGSRTGELFF
TGTGCCAGCAGTTACTCTCCAGGTAGTAGGACCGGGGAGCTGTTTTTT
>NA|TRBJ2-3|NA|TRBV5-1
CASSLYPTDTQYF
TGCGCCAGCAGCTTATACCCCACAGATACGCAGTATTTT
>few|TRBJ1-1|NA|TRBV11-2
CASSFERGKAYMNTEAFF
TGTGCCAGCAGCTTCGAGAGGGGAAAAGCCTACATGAACACTGAAGCTTTCTTT
>NA|TRBJ2-7|TRBD2|TRBV7-9
CASSTLAGDYEQYF
TGTGCCAGCAGCACGCTAGCGGGAGATTACGAGCAGTACTTC
>many|TRBJ2-3|NA|TRBV7-2
CASSSEGAATDTQYF
TGTGCCAGCAGCTCGGAGGGGGCGGCCACAGATACGCAGTATTTT
>NA|TRBJ1-4|NA|TRBV2
CASGGRLATNEKLFF
TGTGCCAGTGGAGGGCGGCTTGCAACTAATGAAAAACTGTTTTTT
>many|TRBJ1-1|NA|TRBV27
CASRGRSMGNTEAFF
TGTGCCAGCAGAGGGCGATCCATGGGAAACACTGAAGCTTTCTTT
>many|TRBJ2-2|NA|TRBV27
CASKRQINTGELFF
TGTGCCAGCAAAAGGCAGATTAACACCGGGGAGCTGTTTTTT
>many|TRBJ2-2|NA|TRBV7-8
CASSLAPWGQGNTGELFF
TGTGCCAGCAGCTTAGCCCCTTGGGGGCAGGGGAACACCGGGGAGCTGTTTTTT